The 26 T cell receptor beta chains given below trace back to one sample, sequenced in a study of blood T cell repertoires in COVID-19. This table comes from immunoSEQ multiplex PCR, and its TCRdb copy is limited to in-frame clones, with some not included. The table lists 35,000 to 45,000 clones, around four fifths of them singletons. The sample comprised peripheral blood. The receptors originated from a middle-aged man with active COVID-19.

J is TRBJ2-2 and V is TRBV21-1; TRBD2 reflects the table's D call only, with no check against the DNA. TRBV21-1 is recorded as a pseudogene. CDR3 size: 22 residues. CDR3 sequence (DNA): TGTGCCAGCAGCAAAGCATGTCTCACTTGGCGGGAATGTGGTCATCACACCGGGGAGCTGTTTTTT. It is translated as CASSKACLTWRECGHHTGELFF.

The chain joins TRBV25-1 to TRBJ2-3; TRBD2 matches 8 bases. The ends lost 5 bases at V and 6 bases at J; junction bases unmatched: 16. This CDR3 has 17 residues. Germline V lookup: CDR1 MGHDK, CDR2 SYGVNS. CDR3 sequence reads: CASSLTRAGGSRDTQYF. The CDR3 nucleotides read TGTGCCAGCAGTCTTACAAGGGCGGGAGGCTCCCGGGATACGCAGTATTTT.

The chain links TRBV5-4 to TRBJ1-1, with D unresolved. The V and J ends lost 1 base and 0 bases respectively, with 7 bases between them. CDR1 is SGHNT and CDR2 is YYREEE in the germline V gene (reference sequence). The CDR3 sequence is 14 residues long. CDR3 nucleotides: TGTGCCAGCAGCTTGAAACAGATGAACACTGAAGCTTTCTTT. This sequence encodes CASSLKQMNTEAFF.

J is TRBJ2-7 and V is TRBV9, with D possibly matching TRBD2 (5 bases). CDR3 length equals 15 residues. CDR1 is SGDLS and CDR2 is YYNGEE in the germline V gene. Trimming cost V 4 bases and J 6 bases, with 20 bases left between them. The CDR3 region is CASSLTPGSLVEQYF. CDR3 nucleotide sequence: TGTGCCAGCAGCCTCACTCCGGGGAGCTTGGTCGAGCAGTACTTC.

J is TRBJ2-6 and V is TRBV2, with 8 bases matching TRBD1. This CDR3 comprises 15 residues. With V trimmed by 6 bases and J by 4 bases, 5 bases remained unmatched. Germline V gives CDR1 SNHLY, CDR2 FYNNEI. The DNA for the CDR3 is TGTGCCAGCAGAGAGACAGGGGCCGGGGCCAACGTCCTGACTTTC. Residues: CASRETGAGANVLTF.

The chain's CDR3 is CASSGPWRNEQFF. The CDR3 DNA follows: TGTGCCAGCAGTGGGCCCTGGCGCAATGAGCAGTTCTTC. V and J are TRBV12-3 or TRBV12-4 and TRBJ2-1, with unresolved D. This CDR3 region has 13 residues. Deletions cut 5 bases from V and 6 bases from J, with 11 bases between.

The V and J genes are TRBV12-1 and TRBJ2-1; whether TRBD2, the table's D call, matches the DNA was not checked. TRBV12-1 corresponds to a pseudogene. The CDR3 covers 15 residues. This CDR3 is CASSPPGWSYNEQFF. The CDR3 DNA reads TGTGCCAGCAGCCCACCGGGGTGGTCCTACAATGAGCAGTTCTTC.

The sample holds one count of this clone. The rearrangement uses TRBV9 and TRBJ1-1; possibly TRBD1 for D (5 bases). The CDR3 has 13 residues. V was trimmed by 4 bases and J by 4 bases, leaving 11 bases between them. Germline V gene lookup returns CDR1 SGDLS and CDR2 YYNGEE. CDR3 loop: CASSTSGFTEAFF. The CDR3 DNA is TGTGCCAGCAGCACGTCAGGGTTCACTGAAGCTTTCTTT.

This clone has a handful of counts. V is TRBV9 and J is TRBJ2-4, with D possibly being TRBD2 (5 bases). The CDR3 contains 17 residues. Germline V gives CDR1 SGDLS, CDR2 YYNGEE. V was shortened by 0 bases and J by 1 base, with 14 bases between the two germline ends. DNA of the CDR3: TGTGCCAGCAGCGTAGCTCCCCCCGGGGTTGCCAAAAACATTCAGTACTTC. Amino acid sequence: CASSVAPPGVAKNIQYF.

This chain links TRBV11-2 with TRBJ1-5, with a tentative D call TRBD1 (5 bases). CDR1 SGHAT and CDR2 FQNNGV come from the germline V gene. Between the trimmed V and J ends, which lost 0 bases and 5 bases, there was a span of 17 bases. The CDR3 spans 17 residues. CDR3 sequence (DNA): TGTGCCAGCAGCTTAGATGGCTTGACAGCACGACATCAGCCCCAGCATTTT. This codes for CASSLDGLTARHQPQHF. Full variable domain (outside the CDR3, taken from reference TRBV11-2 and TRBJ1-5): EAGVAQSPRYKIIEKRQSVAFWCNPISGHATLYWYQQILGQGPKLLIQFQNNGVVDDSQLPKDRFSAERLKGVDSTLKIQPAKLEDSAVYLCASSLDGLTARHQPQHFGDGTRLSIL.

The genes are TRBV5-1 and TRBJ2-2; D is undetermined. Trimming removed 0 bases from V and 1 base from J, with 7 bases in between. The germline V gene has CDR1 SGHRS and CDR2 YFSETQ. CDR3 length equals 15 residues. CDR3 sequence (DNA): TGCGCCAGCAGCTTGGAACCTAAGAACACCGGGGAGCTGTTTTTT. Protein: CASSLEPKNTGELFF. The variable domain in full, with the rest retrieved from reference TRBV5-1 and TRBJ2-2, is KAGVTQTPRYLIKTRGQQVTLSCSPISGHRSVSWYQQTPGQGLQFLFEYFSETQRNKGNFPGRFSGRQFSNSRSEMNVSTLELGDSALYLCASSLEPKNTGELFFGEGSRLTVL.

The rearrangement uses TRBV27 and TRBJ2-3; D is unclear. Germline assignment: CDR1 MNHEY and CDR2 SMNVEV (reference sequence). Between the trimmed V and J ends, which lost 3 bases and 0 bases, there was a span of 19 bases. This CDR3 spans 18 amino acids. The CDR3 DNA sequence: TGTGCCAGCAGTTTTCCCCCCATAAGCAATCCTAGCACAGATACGCAGTATTTT. Protein product: CASSFPPISNPSTDTQYF.

The chain combines TRBV4-1 with TRBJ1-2, with D possibly TRBD1 on 5 matching bases. The germline V gene encodes CDR1 MGHRA and CDR2 YSYEKL. There are 16 residues in the CDR3. V shed 1 base and J shed 1 base, with 13 bases lying between them. CDR3 loop: CASSQGQISFNYGYTF. For the CDR3, the DNA is TGCGCCAGCAGCCAAGGACAGATTAGTTTTAACTATGGCTACACCTTC.

This clone rates as medium-sized (0.01 to 0.1%). The chain combines TRBV7-2 with TRBJ1-2; perhaps TRBD1 as D (5 bases). The germline CDR1 and CDR2 sequences are SGHTA and FQGNSA. V was clipped by 2 bases and J by 3 bases, with 13 bases between them. There are 15 residues in the CDR3. The CDR3 is CASSLTSAGYYGYTF. The CDR3 nucleotides are TGTGCCAGCAGCTTAACATCGGCAGGGTACTATGGCTACACCTTC.

V usage is TRBV7-2 and J usage is TRBJ1-1, with 7 bases that match TRBD1. The CDR3 spans 15 residues. Germline CDR1 and CDR2: SGHTA and FQGNSA. Trimming cost V 5 bases and J 4 bases; bases outside gene matches: 10. DNA of the CDR3: TGTGCCAGCAGCCCTGTGACAGGGTCAGCCACTGAAGCTTTCTTT. Amino acids: CASSPVTGSATEAFF.

J is TRBJ1-1 and V is TRBV6-5, with D hard to call. This CDR3 has 11 residues. Germline V CDR1 and CDR2: MNHEY, SVGAGI. Deletions cut 10 bases from V and 0 bases from J, with 6 bases between. This CDR3 reads CATHLNTEAFF. CDR3 nucleotides: TGTGCCACCCATCTGAACACTGAAGCTTTCTTT.

This clone is medium-sized in the sample. This chain links TRBV25-1 with TRBJ2-2; a possible D gene is TRBD1 (5 bases). The CDR3 consists of 14 residues. Germline-derived CDR1 and CDR2 are MGHDK and SYGVNS. V shed 6 bases and J shed 2 bases, with 10 bases lying between them. CDR3 bases: TGTGCCAGCAGAGGGGTCGGCAACACCGGGGAGCTGTTTTTT. Translating it yields CASRGVGNTGELFF.

The chain uses TRBV7-9 and TRBJ2-5; the match to TRBD2 covers 11 bases. The CDR3 length is 16 residues. The germline V gene has CDR1 SEHNR and CDR2 FQNEAQ (reference sequence). Trimming took 1 base from V and 4 from J; bases not matched to a gene: 5. CDR3 bases: TGTGCCAGCAGCTTAGTACTAGCGGGGGTGGGAGAGACCCAGTACTTC. The encoded protein is CASSLVLAGVGETQYF. Looking up the rest from reference TRBV7-9 and TRBJ2-5 gives the full variable domain: DTGVSQNPRHKITKRGQNVTFRCDPISEHNRLYWYRQTLGQGPEFLTYFQNEAQLEKSRLLSDRFSAERPKGSFSTLEIQRTEQGDSAMYLCASSLVLAGVGETQYFGPGTRLLVL.

CDR3 protein: CASSPISRLAGGTDTQYF. CDR3 in DNA: TGTGCCAGCTCACCGATCTCCCGGCTAGCGGGAGGCACAGATACGCAGTATTTT. The V and J genes are TRBV18 and TRBJ2-3; 10 nucleotides match TRBD2. This CDR3 is 18 amino acids long. The V segment lost 3 bases and the J segment 1 base; nucleotides outside the gene matches: 10. Germline V lookup: CDR1 KGHSH, CDR2 LQKENI. Variable domain in full (rest from reference TRBV18 and TRBJ2-3): NAGVMQNPRHLVRRRGQEARLRCSPMKGHSHVYWYRQLPEEGLKFMVYLQKENIIDESGMPKERFSAEFPKEGPSILRIQQVVRGDSAAYFCASSPISRLAGGTDTQYFGPGTRLTVL.

The rearrangement uses TRBV4-2 and TRBJ1-4; 7 bases match TRBD1. Per germline, CDR1 LGHNA and CDR2 YNFKEQ. V lost 4 bases, J lost 5 bases, and 4 bases stayed unmatched. The CDR3 covers 14 residues. CDR3 sequence (DNA): TGTGCCAGCAGCCCGGGACAGCGCAATGAAAAACTGTTTTTT. As protein: CASSPGQRNEKLFF.

The rearrangement joins TRBV7-3 to TRBJ2-1, with D maybe TRBD2 (7 bases). Germline V gene sequence: CDR1 SGHTA, CDR2 FQGTGA. The CDR3 runs 14 residues. Trimming removed 2 bases at V and 8 bases at J, with 13 bases between. CDR3 sequence: CASSLSGGLDEQFF. DNA for the CDR3: TGTGCCAGCAGCTTATCCGGGGGGCTAGATGAGCAGTTCTTC.

J is TRBJ2-1 and V is TRBV15, with 12 nucleotides matching TRBD2. Germline V gene data show CDR1 as LNHNV and CDR2 as YYDKDF (reference sequence). The CDR3 spans 16 residues. The trim removed 3 bases at V and 9 bases at J, leaving 9 bases unmatched. In DNA, the CDR3 is TGTGCCACCAGCAGCCAGCTAGCGGGAGGGCACAGTGAGCAGTTCTTC. Translating it yields CATSSQLAGGHSEQFF.

The V and J genes are TRBV19 and TRBJ2-5; TRBD2 is a possible D gene (5 bases). V was shortened by 8 bases and J by 7 bases, with 20 bases between the two germline ends. The CDR3 loop spans 14 amino acids. The germline CDR1 and CDR2 sequences are LNHDA and SQIVND (reference sequence). CDR3 residues: CASGAGWGVGTQYF. CDR3 nucleotide sequence: TGTGCCAGTGGTGCCGGCTGGGGAGTAGGGACCCAGTACTTC.

In its sample, this clone was seen once. The rearrangement uses TRBV5-1 and TRBJ2-7; tentative D call: TRBD2 (5 bases). CDR1 and CDR2 from the germline V gene are SGHRS and YFSETQ. Trimming shortened V by 7 bases and J by 2 bases, and 13 bases separated the two germline ends. This CDR3 has 13 amino acids. As DNA, the CDR3 is TGCGCCAGCCGCTCGGCCGGGGCCTACGAGCAGTACTTC. This translates into CASRSAGAYEQYF.

The gene calls are TRBV6-2 or TRBV6-3 and TRBJ2-1; 8 nucleotides align to TRBD2. This CDR3 spans 16 amino acids. CDR1 and CDR2 (germline): MNHEY, SVGEGT. Losses at the gene ends were 5 bases for V and 4 bases for J; bases not matched to a gene: 10. The CDR3 DNA reads as TGTGCCAGCAGTCCCGGGGGGGCCCGACCTTACAATGAGCAGTTCTTC. It translates to CASSPGGARPYNEQFF.

The CDR3 DNA reads TGTGCCAGCACCGCCGGACAGGGCCCTCGCTATGGCTACACCTTC. This translates into CASTAGQGPRYGYTF. V usage is TRBV9 and J usage is TRBJ1-2; 8 nucleotides line up with TRBD1. The CDR3 is 15 residues long. The ends lost 6 bases at V and 4 bases at J; junction bases unmatched: 11. Per the germline V gene, CDR1 is SGDLS and CDR2 is YYNGEE. Filled out from reference TRBV9 and TRBJ1-2, the complete variable domain reads DSGVTQTPKHLITATGQRVTLRCSPRSGDLSVYWYQQSLDQGLQFLIQYYNGEERAKGNILERFSAQQFPDLHSELNLSSLELGDSALYFCASTAGQGPRYGYTFGSGTRLTVV.